These T cell receptor beta chains were read from a single sample in a study of blood T cell repertoires in COVID-19. Only in-frame clones appear in the TCRdb table, and some are missing; sequencing was by immunoSEQ multiplex PCR. The data contain roughly 260,000 clones, 80% to 90% of them seen just once; the ten biggest clones take up 2.5% to 3%. The sequenced sample consisted of PBMCs or T cells enriched from blood (not recorded which). Receptors originate from a woman under 40 with acute COVID-19. CDR3s include the opening cysteine and the closing phenylalanine or tryptophan. The D gene is left open where the match is weak. Expanded clones are given a class, and other clones once, few, many or no size at all.

v_gene,j_gene,abundance,d_gene,CDR3aa,CDR3nt
TRBV6-1,TRBJ2-7,NA,TRBD1,CASSEGGQGFEQYF,TGTGCCAGCAGTGAAGGTGGACAGGGCTTCGAGCAGTACTTC
TRBV6-5,TRBJ1-1,NA,TRBD1,CASNPSGGTEAFF,TGTGCCAGCAACCCCTCAGGGGGAACTGAAGCTTTCTTT
TRBV7-7,TRBJ1-1,NA,TRBD1,CASSSLGRYRGTEAFF,TGTGCTAGCAGCTCTTTAGGGCGTTACAGGGGAACTGAAGCTTTCTTT
TRBV5-3,TRBJ2-7,few,NA,CARSHLGDEQYF,TGTGCCAGAAGCCACCTGGGCGACGAGCAGTACTTC
TRBV20-1,TRBJ2-1,NA,TRBD1,CSARRDRSLF,TGCAGTGCTAGAAGGGACAGGTCCCTCTTC
TRBV11-2,TRBJ2-7,NA,TRBD1,CASSLGHGQGTQQYF,TGTGCCAGCAGCTTAGGCCATGGACAGGGCACTCAGCAGTACTTC
TRBV5-1,TRBJ2-5,NA,TRBD1,CASSLGTGHIQETQYF,TGCGCCAGCAGCTTGGGGACAGGCCATATCCAAGAGACCCAGTACTTC
TRBV3-1/TRBV3-2,TRBJ2-7,once,TRBD1,CASSQEGWDSSYEQYF,TGTGCCAGCAGCCAAGAGGGCTGGGACAGCTCCTACGAGCAGTACTTC
TRBV29-1,TRBJ2-1,NA,NA,CSVEAVYYNEQFF,TGCAGCGTTGAAGCGGTTTACTACAATGAGCAGTTCTTC
TRBV19,TRBJ2-5,NA,NA,CASSTLEKETQYF,TGTGCCAGTAGTACGTTAGAGAAGGAGACCCAGTACTTC
TRBV5-5,TRBJ1-2,NA,TRBD1,CASSLGAKGALGYTF,TGTGCCAGCAGCTTGGGTGCGAAGGGGGCGCTCGGCTACACCTTC
TRBV30,TRBJ2-5,once,NA,CAWVPPGGSQETQYF,TGTGCCTGGGTCCCGCCGGGTGGCTCTCAAGAGACCCAGTACTTC
TRBV7-8,TRBJ1-6,once,NA,CASSLGRSLLHF,TGTGCCAGCAGCCTAGGACGGAGCCTCCTCCACTTT
TRBV19,TRBJ1-2,NA,TRBD1,CASQSGRGREGYTF,TGTGCCAGCCAATCCGGGAGGGGGCGCGAAGGCTACACCTTC
TRBV4-1,TRBJ2-7,NA,TRBD1,CASSQRTGVYEQYF,TGCGCCAGCAGCCAAAGGACAGGGGTATACGAGCAGTACTTC
TRBV4-1,TRBJ2-5,NA,NA,CASSQDHRSQETQYF,TGCGCCAGCAGCCAAGATCATCGGAGCCAAGAGACCCAGTACTTC
TRBV7-2,TRBJ1-5,once,NA,CASRGRVASQPQHF,TGTGCCAGCAGGGGCAGGGTGGCGAGTCAGCCCCAGCATTTT
TRBV6-5,TRBJ1-5,NA,TRBD1,CASTVDRERGQPQHF,TGTGCCAGCACCGTGGACAGGGAACGGGGCCAGCCCCAGCATTTT
TRBV6-4,TRBJ1-3,NA,NA,CASSRLGEPGDTIYF,TGTGCCAGCAGTCGCCTAGGCGAACCAGGGGACACCATATATTTT
TRBV7-9,TRBJ2-1,NA,NA,CASSLLWANEQFF,TGTGCCAGCAGCTTATTGTGGGCTAATGAGCAGTTCTTC
TRBV29-1,TRBJ2-5,once,NA,CSVVVEAPQETQYF,TGCAGCGTTGTAGTTGAAGCTCCTCAAGAGACCCAGTACTTC
TRBV11-2,TRBJ2-2,many,TRBD2,CASSFPRTSGGAAGELFF,TGTGCCAGCAGCTTTCCACGTACTAGCGGGGGGGCTGCCGGGGAGCTGTTTTTT
TRBV5-1,TRBJ1-1,NA,TRBD1,CASSYGQGGVRAEAFF,TGCGCCAGCAGCTACGGACAGGGAGGGGTACGGGCTGAAGCTTTCTTT
TRBV19,TRBJ2-5,NA,TRBD2,CASSPLAGWETQYF,TGTGCCAGTAGTCCCCTAGCGGGTTGGGAGACCCAGTACTTC
TRBV9,TRBJ1-4,NA,TRBD1,CASSVGTENEKLFF,TGTGCCAGCAGCGTCGGGACAGAGAATGAAAAACTGTTTTTT
TRBV6-5,TRBJ2-7,NA,NA,CASSPRTVATYEQYF,TGTGCCAGCAGTCCAAGGACAGTTGCCACCTACGAGCAGTACTTC
TRBV3-1/TRBV3-2,TRBJ2-1,NA,TRBD2,CASSQERLAGGYNEQFF,TGTGCCAGCAGCCAAGAAAGGCTAGCGGGGGGGTACAATGAGCAGTTCTTC
TRBV7-9,TRBJ2-6,NA,NA,CASSLATALNVLTF,TGTGCCAGCAGCTTAGCGACAGCCCTTAACGTCCTGACTTTC
TRBV25-1,TRBJ2-3,NA,NA,CATSQDSNTDTQYF,TGTGCCACGTCCCAGGACTCCAACACAGATACGCAGTATTTT
TRBV5-4,TRBJ2-2,NA,NA,CASSPRGTHTGELFF,TGTGCCAGCAGCCCGCGGGGGACACACACCGGGGAGCTGTTTTTT
TRBV7-9,TRBJ1-2,NA,NA,CASSLKAGRGYGYTF,TGTGCCAGCAGCTTAAAAGCGGGAAGGGGTTACGGCTACACCTTC
TRBV19,TRBJ1-1,NA,NA,CARIRHTDTEAFF,TGTGCCAGGATAAGACATACGGACACTGAAGCTTTCTTT
TRBV14,TRBJ2-7,NA,NA,CASSPLDILDSYEQYF,TGTGCCAGCAGCCCCCTGGACATCCTGGACTCCTACGAGCAGTACTTC
TRBV19,TRBJ2-5,NA,TRBD2,CASRSRGQETQYF,TGTGCCAGTAGATCGCGGGGGCAAGAGACCCAGTACTTC
TRBV20-1,TRBJ1-2,NA,NA,CSARYGSGYTF,TGCAGTGCTAGATACGGTAGTGGCTACACCTTC
TRBV11-2,TRBJ2-7,NA,NA,CASSLERYSVEGGEQYF,TGTGCCAGCAGCTTAGAGAGGTACAGTGTTGAGGGAGGCGAGCAGTACTTC
TRBV7-8,TRBJ1-4,NA,NA,CASTSRATNEKLFF,TGTGCCAGCACCTCCAGGGCAACTAATGAAAAACTGTTTTTT
TRBV7-9,TRBJ2-7,once,NA,CASSLQGAEQYF,TGTGCCAGCAGCTTACAGGGTGCCGAGCAGTACTTC
TRBV25-1,TRBJ1-6,NA,NA,CASSEFWAGTNSPLHF,TGTGCCAGCAGTGAATTTTGGGCAGGAACCAATTCACCCCTCCACTTT
TRBV25-1,TRBJ1-2,NA,TRBD1,CASSSPSGTGARHYGYTF,TGTGCCAGCAGTTCCCCGTCCGGGACAGGGGCGAGGCACTATGGCTACACCTTC
TRBV2,TRBJ1-3,NA,TRBD1,CASSLGGPSGNTIYF,TGTGCCAGCAGTTTAGGGGGCCCCTCTGGAAACACCATATATTTT
TRBV5-6,TRBJ2-1,NA,NA,CASSSLASNNEQFF,TGTGCCAGCAGCTCCCTAGCGTCTAACAATGAGCAGTTCTTC
TRBV19,TRBJ2-7,NA,NA,CASSTSGRGTEQYF,TGTGCCAGTAGTACTAGCGGCAGGGGTACCGAGCAGTACTTC
TRBV20-1,TRBJ1-1,NA,TRBD1,CSAIQGVGAFF,TGCAGTGCTATACAGGGGGTAGGAGCTTTCTTT
TRBV7-2,TRBJ2-1,NA,NA,CASSASLEQFF,TGTGCCAGCAGCGCTAGCCTTGAGCAGTTCTTC